This T cell receptor (beta chain) was found in a study of cytomegalovirus exposure and HLA in healthy donors. Study observations and caveats: Later analysis associated a missense DCLRE1C variant with TCR beta V- and J-gene trimming. Using a false discovery rate of 0.05, a later analysis showed that 16,951 TCR beta sequences were associated with HLA alleles.

Germline CDR1 and CDR2: SGHDT and YYEEEE. The CDR3 length is 15 residues. V was shortened by 0 bases and J by 0 bases, with 10 bases between the two germline ends. At the time of sampling, donors were nominally healthy, though unrecorded immune exposures were likely. Primers included in the PCR were 60 Vbeta and 13 Jbeta primers. Some clones are missing from TCRdb's copy, which holds only in-frame ones; the method was immunoSEQ multiplex PCR. The table includes over 150,000 clones, roughly 83% detected once. A remark on this clone: Its target is unknown.

The receptor was isolated from a man aged 30-40 years in good health and CMV-seropositive. The chain employs TRBV5-6 and TRBJ2-7; D possibly corresponds to TRBD1 (5 bases). The sample consisted of PBMCs. CDR3 bases: TGTGCCAGCAGCTTGGGTGGGGCGCACTCCTACGAGCAGTACTTC. As protein: CASSLGGAHSYEQYF.